Described below is a single TCR beta chain sequence and its context. The sample originates from a study of blood T cell repertoires in COVID-19. About the study: T cells, B-cell-depleted T cells, or PBMCs provided the cDNA or gDNA that served as material.

Trimming removed 0 bases from V and 11 bases from J; junction bases left unmatched: 2. CDR1 is ENHRY, CDR2 SYGVKD, per germline. The CDR3 is 12 amino acids. Methods used by the authors: Estimates of nucleated cell counts were drawn from the amplification of reference gene primers. Repertoires were generated with immunoSEQ multiplex PCR, while TCRdb's copy carries only in-frame clones and drops some. D and trimming were read from the DNA, whereas the V and J calls and clone size are those reported in that table. The sample has approximately 180,000 clones; 70% to 90% are singletons. The material sequenced was peripheral blood. This TCR came from a man aged 55 to 70 with acute or convalescent COVID-19. The genes are TRBV10-3 and TRBJ1-1; TRBD1 aligns across 8 bases. As DNA, the CDR3 is TGTGCCATCAGTGAGTCGGGGACAGGCGCTTTCTTT. It yields the protein CAISESGTGAFF.